This T cell receptor (beta chain) was captured by sequencing in a study of response to subunit inactivated influenza vaccine. Whole-study findings and limits: With each seasonal influenza vaccination, the authors suggested, few new T cells are recruited.

A single record per CDR3 protein comes from TCRdb applying MiXCR to the RT-PCR reads. The table has hundreds of thousands of distinct CDR3 sequences, around a sixth seen once. With 6 bases removed from V and 0 bases from J, the gap between germline ends came to 12 bases. Germline V gives CDR1 DFQATT, CDR2 SNEGSKA (reference sequence). The CDR3 covers 14 residues. This clonotype was seen more than once but under ten times. Its antigen is not known. The receptor was derived from a man between 45 and 60 years old who received an inactivated influenza vaccine. This rearrangement joins TRBV20-1 to TRBJ1-5; D may be TRBD1 (6 bases). Specimen: PBMCs from blood, collected more than 4 days after vaccination. CDR3 DNA sequence: TGCAGTGCCCTCGAGGGGGGTAGCAATCAGCCCCAGCATTTT. The encoded protein is CSALEGGSNQPQHF.